This TCR beta chain emerged from a study of identifying expanded T cells in peripheral blood. Notes on the study in general: Variance in clone template counts between roughly 2-week samples significantly increased with total template count across all healthy donors.

Here immunoSEQ multiplex PCR was the method, and the copy in TCRdb shows in-frame clones only, minus some. This table holds some 95,000 clones, approximately 86% found once. This clone was recorded only once. Its antigen is currently unknown. CDR1 is SGHTA and CDR2 is FQGNSA in the germline V gene. Trimming cost V 1 base and J 2 bases; bases outside gene matches: 3. This CDR3 region has 15 residues. No infections or other immune events were documented during collection. The sequencing input was blood. The source is a person aged 18 to 75 in good health. V is TRBV7-2 and J is TRBJ2-5; the match to TRBD2 covers 8 bases. This CDR3 is CASSLVSGGQETQYF. DNA of the CDR3: TGTGCCAGCAGCTTAGTTTCGGGGGGGCAAGAGACCCAGTACTTC.